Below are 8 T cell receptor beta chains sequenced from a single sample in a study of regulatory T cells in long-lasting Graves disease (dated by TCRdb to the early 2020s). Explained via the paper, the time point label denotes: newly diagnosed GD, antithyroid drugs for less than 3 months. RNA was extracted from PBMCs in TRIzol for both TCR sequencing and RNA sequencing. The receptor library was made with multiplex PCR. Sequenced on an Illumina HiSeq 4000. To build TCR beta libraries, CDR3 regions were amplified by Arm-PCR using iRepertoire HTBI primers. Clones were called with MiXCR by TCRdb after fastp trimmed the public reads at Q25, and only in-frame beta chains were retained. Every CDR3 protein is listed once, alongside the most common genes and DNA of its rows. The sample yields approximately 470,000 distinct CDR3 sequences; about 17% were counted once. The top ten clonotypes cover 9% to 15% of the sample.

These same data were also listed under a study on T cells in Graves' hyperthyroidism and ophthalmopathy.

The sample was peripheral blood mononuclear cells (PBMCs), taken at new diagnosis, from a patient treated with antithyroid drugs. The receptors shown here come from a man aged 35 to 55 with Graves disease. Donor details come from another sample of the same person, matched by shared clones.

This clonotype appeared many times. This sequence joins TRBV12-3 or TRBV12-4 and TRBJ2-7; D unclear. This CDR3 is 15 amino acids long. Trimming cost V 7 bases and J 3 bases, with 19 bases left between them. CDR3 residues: CASNTVGSGFYEQYF. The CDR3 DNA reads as TGTGCCAGCAATACCGTGGGGTCCGGATTCTACGAGCAGTACTTC.

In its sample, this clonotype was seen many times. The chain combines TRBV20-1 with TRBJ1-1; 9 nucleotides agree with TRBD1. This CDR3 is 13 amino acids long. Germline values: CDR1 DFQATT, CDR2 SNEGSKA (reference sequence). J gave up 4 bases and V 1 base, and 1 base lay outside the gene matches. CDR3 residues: CSARAGQGTEAFF. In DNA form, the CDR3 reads TGCAGTGCTAGAGCGGGACAGGGCACTGAAGCTTTCTTT.

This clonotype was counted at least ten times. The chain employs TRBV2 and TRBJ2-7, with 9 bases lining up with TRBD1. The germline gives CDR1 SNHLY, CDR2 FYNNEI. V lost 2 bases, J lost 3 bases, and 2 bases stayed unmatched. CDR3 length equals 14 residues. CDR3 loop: CASSEWDRDYEQYF. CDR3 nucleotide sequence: TGTGCCAGCAGTGAATGGGACAGGGACTACGAGCAGTACTTC.

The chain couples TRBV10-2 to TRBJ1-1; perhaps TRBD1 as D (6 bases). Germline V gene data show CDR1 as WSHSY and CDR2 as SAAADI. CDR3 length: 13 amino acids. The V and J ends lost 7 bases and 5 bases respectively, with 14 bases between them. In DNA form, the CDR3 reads TGCGCCAGCATGGGGGGGCAGGGGACTGAAGCTTTCTTT. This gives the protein CASMGGQGTEAFF.

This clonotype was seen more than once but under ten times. The chain's CDR3 is CASSISAGAAGELFF. The DNA for the CDR3 is TGTGCCAGTAGTATATCTGCGGGAGCGGCCGGGGAGCTGTTTTTT. V is TRBV19 and J is TRBJ2-2; 7 bases are a match to TRBD2. The CDR3 is 15 residues long. J was trimmed by 6 bases and V by 2 bases; bases with no gene match: 6. Germline lookup yields CDR1 LNHDA and CDR2 SQIVND (reference sequence).

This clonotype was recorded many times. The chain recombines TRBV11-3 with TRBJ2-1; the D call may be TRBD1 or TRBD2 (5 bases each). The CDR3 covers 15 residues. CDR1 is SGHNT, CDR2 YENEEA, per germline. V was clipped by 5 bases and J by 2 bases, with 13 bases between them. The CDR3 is CASSPEGLTYNEQFF. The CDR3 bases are TGTGCCAGCAGCCCTGAGGGGCTAACCTACAATGAGCAGTTCTTC.

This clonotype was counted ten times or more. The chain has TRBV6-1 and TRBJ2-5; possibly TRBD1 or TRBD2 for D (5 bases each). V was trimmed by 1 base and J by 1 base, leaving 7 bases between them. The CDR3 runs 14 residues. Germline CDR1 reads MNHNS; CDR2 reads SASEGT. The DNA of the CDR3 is TGTGCCAGCAGTGAAGGAGGGACCCAAGAGACCCAGTACTTC. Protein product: CASSEGGTQETQYF.

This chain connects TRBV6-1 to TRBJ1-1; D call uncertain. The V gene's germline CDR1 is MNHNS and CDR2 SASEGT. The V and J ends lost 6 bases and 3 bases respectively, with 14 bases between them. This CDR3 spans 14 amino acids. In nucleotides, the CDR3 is TGTGCCAGCAGCAGGACTCTATGGGACACTGAAGCTTTCTTT. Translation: CASSRTLWDTEAFF.